The 6 T cell receptor beta chains listed next were all sequenced from one sample in a study of T cells in Graves' hyperthyroidism and ophthalmopathy. TCR beta CDR3 regions were amplified from RNA. TCR CDR3 regions were first amplified by RT-PCR with HTBI primers. TCRdb reprocessed the multiplex PCR reads with MiXCR, giving one entry per CDR3 protein. The sample shows around 400,000 distinct CDR3 sequences, 12% to 15% of them seen only once. Sequencing used blood. These receptors were collected from a woman aged 55-69 years with Graves' ophthalmopathy.

Many counts were recorded for this clonotype. The rearrangement uses TRBV7-2 and TRBJ2-1; 7 bases match TRBD1. In germline, CDR1 is SGHTA, CDR2 FQGNSA. The CDR3 is 13 amino acids. After removal of 6 bases from V and 14 bases from J, the junction contained 13 bases not matched to a gene. The CDR3 DNA is TGTGCCAGCAGTCCATACCGTGGGCAGGGGGAGTTCTTC. Its translation is CASSPYRGQGEFF.

This clonotype was counted ten times or more. V gene TRBV7-9 combines with J gene TRBJ2-3; no reliable D call. From germline, CDR1 is SEHNR and CDR2 FQNEAQ (reference sequence). This CDR3 contains 13 residues. Trimming removed 1 base at V and 11 bases at J, with 13 bases between. The CDR3 bases are TGTGCCAGCAGCTTAGAATCCTCATTGGGGCAGTATTTT. This sequence encodes CASSLESSLGQYF.

This chain uses TRBV4-1 with TRBJ1-5, with D possibly being TRBD1 (5 bases). The V and J ends lost 4 bases and 4 bases respectively, with 14 bases between them. The germline gives CDR1 MGHRA, CDR2 YSYEKL. The CDR3 has 15 amino acids. The CDR3: CASSPVDSQNQPQHF. The CDR3 DNA is TGCGCCAGCAGCCCCGTAGACAGTCAGAATCAGCCCCAGCATTTT.

There are many counts of this clonotype. J is TRBJ2-3 and V is TRBV20-1; 9 nucleotides line up with TRBD2. Losses at the gene ends were 5 bases for V and 2 bases for J; bases not matched to a gene: 8. Germline lookup yields CDR1 DFQATT and CDR2 SNEGSKA (reference sequence). The CDR3 runs to 15 residues. The CDR3 sequence: CSAPAGGPNTDTQYF. The CDR3 region has the DNA TGCAGTGCTCCCGCGGGGGGGCCCAACACAGATACGCAGTATTTT.

This clonotype was counted ten times or more. The chain combines TRBV7-8 with TRBJ2-3, with 7 positions matching TRBD2. Germline V CDR1 and CDR2: SGHVS, FQNEAQ. The CDR3 consists of 18 residues. Trimming cost V 3 bases and J 5 bases; bases outside gene matches: 17. The CDR3 region is CASSLELREDILIDTQYF. DNA for the CDR3: TGTGCCAGCAGCTTGGAACTACGGGAGGATATTCTAATAGATACGCAGTATTTT.

The V and J genes are TRBV6-5 and TRBJ2-3; the match to TRBD2 covers 9 bases. Unmatched junction bases numbered 7, after V lost 0 bases and J lost 0 bases. The CDR3 length is 18 residues. Germline loops: CDR1 MNHEY, CDR2 SVGAGI. The CDR3 loop reads CASSYSTWTSVSTDTQYF. The CDR3 nucleotides are TGTGCCAGCAGTTACTCGACCTGGACTAGCGTGAGCACAGATACGCAGTATTTT.